The clone carrying this T cell receptor (beta chain) was seen a single time. CDR3 length equals 17 residues. CDR1 and CDR2 (germline): LGHNA, YNFKEQ. V lost 1 base, J lost 5 bases, and 18 bases lay in between. TCRdb's table, derived via immunoSEQ multiplex PCR, lists solely in-frame clones and lacks some. The data show about 160,000 clones, around four fifths seen once. This specimen belongs to a study of blood T cell repertoires in COVID-19. Overall study: Researchers got acute and convalescent COVID-19 samples from the United States, Italy and Spain.

Material for sequencing was peripheral blood. V usage is TRBV4-2 and J usage is TRBJ2-1, with D perhaps TRBD2 (6 bases). The origin of this receptor is an elderly woman with active or convalescent COVID-19. The CDR3 DNA sequence: TGTGCCAGCAGCCAAGCTGGCGGCGGGACTCTTGACAATGAGCAGTTCTTC. Its protein product is CASSQAGGGTLDNEQFF.